Sequencing of this T cell receptor (beta chain) was carried out in a study of cytomegalovirus exposure and HLA in healthy donors (dated by TCRdb to about 2017). Study-level background: According to an earlier analysis of 587 of the donors, 150 million to 200 million T cells yielded over 90 million unique TCR beta sequences and less than 300 Gb of sequence data. Genome-wide SNP genotypes for about 60% of the roughly 670 donors were used in a later genetic analysis, which treated that subset as a discovery cohort. The study was designed to test whether signatures of past pathogen exposure could be identified by cataloging public T cell receptors. Rather than drawing on any new phenotypic data, the later analysis identified candidate immune exposures from TCR beta sequences and the way those sequences occurred across donors. To predict cytomegalovirus infection status, the study combined high-throughput TCR immunosequencing, statistical association of individual TCRs with disease status, and machine learning. Roughly five DR-DQ haplotypes were treated as single units for association and clustering because of strong linkage in the cohort. About 330 gigabases of sequencing data and 70 million to 95 million unique TCR sequences made up an early release that covered about 640 HLA-typed donors. In addition to the first cohort of several hundred subjects, a separate validation cohort of about 120 different subjects was used. Both class I and class II loci were covered by HLA typing, at four-digit resolution. A later analysis re-analyzed previously published TCR beta repertoires from 660 or so donors and added high-resolution HLA genotyping to study TCR occurrence patterns. Every discovery cohort repertoire had been produced on one sequencing platform. The genetic ancestry cluster associated with self-reported Caucasian donors included roughly four fifths of the approximately 430 genotyped donors. Using immunosequencing, the study profiled T cell repertoires from some 670 subjects and related those repertoires to cytomegalovirus serostatus. An earlier analysis of 450 to 750 of the donors used high-throughput TCR beta sequencing to judge whether each TCR beta V gene segment behaved as functional or pseudogenic. Donor age, sex, ethnicity and CMV serostatus were compiled alongside the repertoire data. The number of typed donors differed by locus: about 620-630 for A, B, C, DRB1 and DQB1; 500 to 550 for DQA1; some 610 for DPA1; and around 490 for DPB1. On average, around 240,000 unique TCR beta nucleotide sequences were sequenced per donor among about 400 genotyped donors of the cohort, with around 19% of those sequences being non-productive.

The library was produced with the immunoSEQ multiplex PCR assay. For the multiplex PCR, a mixture combining 60 forward primers for TCR Vbeta segments and 13 reverse primers for TCR Jbeta segments was used. A multiplex PCR assay on genomic DNA amplified the CDR3 region of rearranged TCR beta genes. The amplified TCR beta libraries were sequenced on the Illumina HiSeq System as 87-base-pair reads. Per the source publication's procedure: Across the roughly 640 repertoires, a later analysis counted approximately 83 million unique TCR beta chains, around 11 million of which were shared by at least two donors. A nearest-neighbor algorithm error-corrected the raw reads and collapsed the reads into unique sequences, merging closely related sequences to remove PCR and sequencing errors. To assign V, D and J gene segments, CDR3 sequences were aligned to IMGT reference sequences. For a sequence to be retained, a match of at least six nucleotides was required to both a V gene segment and a J gene segment. Rearrangements were classified as productive when the CDR3 lacked stop codons and remained in frame with V and J, and all other rearrangements were classified as non-productive. Following IMGT convention, CDR3 was defined as the stretch from the second conserved V-encoded cysteine up to the conserved J-encoded phenylalanine. Sequences without an unambiguous match to a single V gene segment were excluded from the earlier analysis of 500 to 700 of the donors. In an earlier analysis of almost 600 of the donors, a V segment was called functional when productive rearrangements were above 56.7%, and segregating when the standard deviation between donors exceeded 5%. A statistical classification framework was built for diagnosing cytomegalovirus status from the catalog of TCR beta chain sequences. In a later analysis, TCR nucleotide sequences were compared against IMGT/GENE-DB human TR gene sequences so that V and J genes could be assigned. Using the TCRdist pipeline, a later analysis assigned CDR3 sequences along with most-parsimonious VDJ recombination scenarios. In a later analysis, every TCR beta chain was defined by the combination of its CDR3 amino acid sequence and its V-gene family, and reads without a unique V-gene family were dropped. To address suspected cross-contamination and a sequencing artifact, a later analysis removed roughly 580 highly shared, low-generation-probability nucleotide sequences. In a later analysis, a clonal expansion index was calculated for each public chain from normalized within-repertoire ranks of inferred template counts. In a later analysis, generation probabilities were computed using a VDJ recombination model fitted to out-of-frame rearrangements, and the results were checked against IGoR. Hypergeometric tests were used in a later analysis to score TCR-TCR, TCR-HLA and TCR-CMV co-occurrence, with a repertoire-size bias correction applied to the TCR pairs. False discovery rates were estimated in a later analysis by permuting HLA or CMV assignments 20 times. In a later analysis, co-occurring TCRs were grouped using DBSCAN, and TCRdist sequence similarity was added for clustering within HLA-allele-positive subsets. For co-occurrence clustering, repertoires with fewer than 30,000 or more than 120,000 public chains were excluded, along with 5 or 6 repertoires with anomalous nucleotide sharing. What TCRdb holds here is the immuneACCESS table cut down to in-frame rearrangements. Part of the clones is not present; checked against another copy, under half of the missing clones reflect an unresolved V gene, and the others are unexplained. V, J and clone size are those of that table, while D and trimming were read from the DNA. The sample table contains about 160,000 clones; only one count was recorded for roughly 84% of them. The ten most abundant clones make up about 0.4% of the sample.

As to this clone: Its antigen specificity is not known. One base away there is no much larger clone; base qualities are not given.

General study outcomes and caveats: Because counts were too low, roughly 16 rarely observed V segments, including chromosome 9 orphons, were left out of the earlier analysis of about 620 of the donors. Compared with the roughly 670-donor mean, donors in an Asian-associated ancestry cluster had fewer N-insertions in productive TCRs, according to a later genetic analysis. A cluster of highly shared sequence variants was judged likely to represent a technical artifact of the sequencing pipeline. Most TCR sequences were observed very rarely across donors, whereas some public TCRs were present in many individuals. This cohort had only TCR beta chains sequenced, and the lack of alpha or paired-chain data limited which features could be detected. Strong co-occurrence of HLA alleles, especially DR and DQ, made assigning TCR associations to individual alleles difficult. HLA typing was unavailable for some donors at each locus, so association tests used only the typed subset. Most CMV-associated TCR beta chains appeared to be HLA-restricted in a later analysis, and the HLA associations seemed to be driven largely by CMV exposure. The authors suggested that the approach could potentially be extended to other disease states and immunological phenotypes. In a later analysis, TCR association rates were found to vary across HLA loci, with the most associated TCRs seen for DRB1 alleles and the fewest for HLA-C alleles. CMV serostatus was the only immune exposure information available for the cohort. Some IMGT-functional V segments, including TRBV6-2 and TRBV6-3, could not be told apart with the 87-base-pair reads, so those segments were excluded. Sequencing depth was assumed to be roughly uniform across donors in the presence/absence analyses, though that assumption may not hold. Specific HLA alleles were associated with over 15,000 TCR beta sequences at a false discovery rate of 0.05 in a later analysis. Linkage disequilibrium might explain the correlated functional status among segregating V segments, but an unknown experimental factor could not be excluded. In vitro tests confirmed that a few of the cytomegalovirus-associated TCR beta chains recognize cytomegalovirus antigens. A further reported finding was that TCR beta sequences accurately predicted the HLA-A and HLA-B alleles for most subjects in the first cohort. In an earlier analysis of roughly 560 of the donors, most TCR beta V segments were observed in productive rearrangements about 87% or about 30% of the time, broadly matching IMGT annotations. In a later analysis, HLA-associated TCR beta chains showed more clonal expansion and lower generation probabilities than non-associated chains that were equally common. A total of some 180 TCR beta chains were listed by the study as associated with cytomegalovirus. In a later genetic analysis, a missense DCLRE1C variant was associated with V-gene and J-gene trimming of TCR beta chains, and the association was replicated in an independent cohort. The classifier was reported to diagnose cytomegalovirus status with high specificity and sensitivity in both the original cohort and the validation cohort. Several of the top co-occurrence clusters appeared to be linked to parvovirus B19, influenza, CMV and Epstein-Barr virus, according to a later analysis.

The cohort comprised fewer than 700 healthy bone marrow donors. All cohort members were sampled while nominally healthy, although unrecorded immune exposures were likely present. The donor tested CMV seronegative, placing the donor among the roughly 350 seronegative members of the cohort. A peripheral blood sample was collected from each donor, and TCR beta sequencing was performed on peripheral blood mononuclear cells. Genomic DNA extraction from the blood cell samples was performed with the Qiagen DNeasy Blood Extraction Kit. V has 5 bases trimmed and J has 8 bases trimmed; junction bases matching no gene number 5. Including cysteine and phenylalanine, the CDR3 has 13 amino acids. CDR3 DNA is the only sequence kept; it has 39 bases, read in frame from the first base. From a lookup of the germline V gene (reference sequence), CDR1 and CDR2 are SEHNR and FQNEAQ.

The sequenced sample was PBMCs. The sequence was collected from a boy aged 2 to 10 in good health and CMV-seronegative. The sequence is built from TRBV7-9 and TRBJ1-4; 7 junctional bases match TRBD1. In nucleotides, the sequence is TGTGCCAGCAGCCCCCGGGACAGAGAAAAACTGTTTTTT. The encoded protein is CASSPRDREKLFF.